This T cell receptor (beta chain) is drawn from a study of T cell repertoires in cytomegalovirus infection. As for the study in general: Evidence of both CMV infection and a matching HLA type came from public TCR beta signatures. Overall study findings and caveats: Carriage of CMV together with the relevant HLA was identifiable through cumulative public TCR beta family frequency. Dominant in the ex vivo response were TCR beta clonotypes restricted by HLA-C and specific for CMV.

The V gene's germline CDR1 is SGHTA and CDR2 FQGNSA. This CDR3 has 15 residues. V lost 5 bases and J 6 bases, leaving 19 bases between the germline ends. Points on this clonotype: Its antigen is not identified.

TCRdb itself ran the reads through MiXCR, one entry per CDR3 protein. The sample lists about 360,000 distinct CDR3 sequences, around 18% seen once, with roughly 8.7% in the top ten. The receptor comes from a human donor in good health (CMV status not recorded). Some clones in this sample may be carry-over from other donors' samples. The chain recombines TRBV7-2 with TRBJ1-2; no definite D call. Sequencing input: PBMCs. CDR3 bases: TGTGCCAGCAGCCCACGGGAACCCTTTAGAAATGGCTACACCTTC. Translating it yields CASSPREPFRNGYTF.